The 2 T cell receptor beta chains below come from one sample, sequenced in a study of vaccination effects on CD4 cells after COVID-19. Cells that had been cultured for 10 days were the source of isolated CD4+ T cells. As their vaccination, participants received two doses of either BNT162b2 or mRNA-1273. Produced via immunoSEQ multiplex PCR; TCRdb's table is partial and in-frame only. The table includes some 70,000 clones, less than 80% detected once. Antigen specificity for these receptors is unknown. This specimen was CD4+ T cells from PBMCs cultured without peptide, taken after COVID-19 vaccination. The receptors come from a human donor who received a COVID-19 vaccine.

The chain joins TRBV19 to TRBJ1-2, with D unresolved. The V end was cut by 6 bases, the J end by 4 bases, with 15 bases between. From germline, CDR1 is LNHDA and CDR2 SQIVND (reference sequence). This CDR3 is built from 14 residues. The CDR3 spells CASRGSALSYGYTF. As DNA, the CDR3 is TGTGCCAGTAGGGGCTCGGCCCTTAGCTATGGCTACACCTTC.

The chain combines TRBV11-1 with TRBJ2-1, with D possibly being TRBD1 (6 bases). The CDR3 covers 15 residues. The V gene lost 4 bases and the J gene lost 8 bases, with 18 bases spanning the gap. Germline V gives CDR1 SGHAT, CDR2 FQDESV (reference sequence). In DNA form, the CDR3 reads TGTGCCAGCAGCTCAGACAGGTTGACGGGGTATGAGCAGTTCTTC. Translation gives CASSSDRLTGYEQFF. Looking up the rest from reference TRBV11-1 and TRBJ2-1 gives the full variable domain: EAEVAQSPRYKITEKSQAVAFWCDPISGHATLYWYRQILGQGPELLVQFQDESVVDDSQLPKDRFSAERLKGVDSTLKIQPAELGDSAMYLCASSSDRLTGYEQFFGPGTRLTVL.